Presented here are 32 T cell receptor beta chains from one specimen sequenced in a study of blood T cell repertoires in COVID-19. Measured with immunoSEQ multiplex PCR; TCRdb has only the in-frame clones, and not every one. The data show roughly 200,000 clones, roughly 78% seen once. The material sequenced was peripheral blood. These receptors were collected from a woman of 80 years or more with active or convalescent COVID-19.

The chain combines TRBV27 with TRBJ1-6; 9 nucleotides agree with TRBD1. Germline CDR1 reads MNHEY; CDR2 reads SMNVEV (reference sequence). The CDR3 runs 17 residues. J gave up 7 bases and V 1 base, and 8 bases lay outside the gene matches. For the CDR3, the DNA is TGTGCCAGCAGTTTATGGGGGACAGGGTCAGCGAATTCACCCCTCCACTTT. It specifies CASSLWGTGSANSPLHF.

This clone was counted once. The gene calls are TRBV6-6 and TRBJ2-3, with TRBD1 matching over 10 bases. Germline-derived CDR1 and CDR2 are MNHNY and SVGAGI (reference sequence). The CDR3 spans 18 residues. Unmatched junction bases numbered 13, after V lost 5 bases and J lost 2 bases. CDR3 protein: CASSQTGTGAQVTDTQYF. The CDR3 coding sequence is TGTGCCAGCAGTCAAACCGGGACAGGGGCCCAGGTCACAGATACGCAGTATTTT.

The V call is TRBV6-1, the J call TRBJ2-5; D uncertain. The CDR3 is made up of 15 amino acids. Germline assignment: CDR1 MNHNS and CDR2 SASEGT. V was pared by 3 bases and J by 2 bases, with 13 bases between. The CDR3 region is CASSEVASTQETQYF. The CDR3 DNA is TGTGCCAGCAGTGAGGTGGCCTCAACACAAGAGACCCAGTACTTC.

The V call is TRBV2, the J call TRBJ2-2; maybe TRBD1 (6 bases). The CDR3 loop spans 14 amino acids. CDR1 and CDR2 (germline): SNHLY, FYNNEI. The V end lost 7 bases, the J end lost 2 bases, and 11 bases lay between the germline ends. In DNA, the CDR3 is TGTGCCAGCATACCCGGGACAAACACCGGGGAGCTGTTTTTT. This translates into CASIPGTNTGELFF. Full variable domain (missing parts from reference TRBV2 and TRBJ2-2): EPEVTQTPSHQVTQMGQEVILRCVPISNHLYFYWYRQILGQKVEFLVSFYNNEISEKSEIFDDQFSVERPDGSNFTLKIRSTKLEDSAMYFCASIPGTNTGELFFGEGSRLTVL.

V is TRBV6-5 and J is TRBJ2-1; 8 bases map to TRBD1. The CDR3 sequence is 13 residues long. Germline V gives CDR1 MNHEY, CDR2 SVGAGI. J was trimmed by 8 bases and V by 4 bases; bases with no gene match: 4. In nucleotides, the CDR3 is TGTGCCAGCAGTTCGGGACAGGTCTATGAGCAGTTCTTC. Translation gives CASSSGQVYEQFF.

The rearrangement links TRBV6-6 to TRBJ1-2, with TRBD1 identical over 7 bases. The V gene end was trimmed by 6 bases and the J gene end by 3 bases; junction bases not matched to a gene: 7. The CDR3 has 14 amino acids. CDR1 MNHNY and CDR2 SVGAGI come from the germline V gene (reference sequence). The CDR3 is CASRSRQGHYGYTF. The CDR3 DNA follows: TGTGCCAGCAGGTCGAGACAGGGCCACTATGGCTACACCTTC.

This chain connects TRBV5-4 to TRBJ1-2; no reliable D call. This CDR3 is 13 amino acids long. V gave up 0 bases and J gave up 7 bases, with 10 bases separating them. The germline CDR1 and CDR2 sequences are SGHNT and YYREEE (reference sequence). The CDR3 reads CASSLVGSGGYTF. As DNA, the CDR3 is TGTGCCAGCAGCTTGGTTGGAAGCGGTGGCTACACCTTC.

The rearrangement uses TRBV11-2 and TRBJ2-1, with D possibly being TRBD2 (6 bases). The length of the CDR3 is 15 residues. With 1 base removed from V and 9 bases from J, the gap between germline ends came to 16 bases. Germline CDR1 reads SGHAT; CDR2 reads FQNNGV. The CDR3 DNA reads TGTGCCAGCAGCTTAGGTAGGCGGGACGGCGCTGAGCAGTTCTTC. Translation gives CASSLGRRDGAEQFF.

This clone was recorded once. The chain carries TRBV10-3 and TRBJ2-5; D perhaps matches TRBD2 (6 bases). Trimming took off 8 bases at V and 5 bases at J, with 15 bases between the two ends. The germline V gene has CDR1 ENHRY and CDR2 SYGVKD. The CDR3 contains 13 residues. Here the CDR3 reads CAISGGLRETQYF. CDR3 DNA sequence: TGTGCCATCTCCGGGGGACTGAGGGAGACCCAGTACTTC.

The DNA of the CDR3 is TGTGCCAGCAGCCAAGAGAGGTACTCGTTATATAACACCGGGGAGCTGTTTTTT. It specifies CASSQERYSLYNTGELFF. This chain uses TRBV4-2 with TRBJ2-2; D gene uncertain. V lost 0 bases and J lost 2, with 16 bases in between. This CDR3 contains 18 residues. Germline lookup yields CDR1 LGHNA and CDR2 YNFKEQ.

The chain recombines TRBV5-3 with TRBJ2-1, with 7 bases fitting TRBD2. TRBV5-3 is an ORF, and what it does is uncertain. CDR3 size: 13 residues. The trim removed 4 bases at V and 9 bases at J, leaving 7 bases unmatched. This chain's CDR3 is CARSTRGVGEQFF. Written as DNA, the CDR3 is TGTGCCAGAAGCACTCGGGGGGTTGGTGAGCAGTTCTTC.

The chain combines TRBV28 with TRBJ2-5; 7 bases map to TRBD2. The CDR3 runs 15 residues. Germline V CDR1 and CDR2: MDHEN, SYDVKM. Trimming at V came to 7 bases and at J to 0 bases, leaving 8 bases not matched to a gene. The CDR3 sequence is CASIGVAGDQETQYF. The CDR3 nucleotides are TGTGCCAGCATAGGGGTTGCGGGGGACCAAGAGACCCAGTACTTC.

Only a few counts were recorded for this clone. The chain is built from TRBV5-1 and TRBJ2-1; D is ambiguous. The ends were cut back, 0 bases at V and 6 bases at J, with 10 bases in the middle. The germline gives CDR1 SGHRS, CDR2 YFSETQ. This CDR3 has 14 residues. CDR3 DNA: TGCGCCAGCAGCTTGGGAGCCATTGGCAATGAGCAGTTCTTC. It translates to CASSLGAIGNEQFF.

This chain connects TRBV11-2 to TRBJ2-7; the D gene is possibly TRBD2 (5 bases). The germline V and J ends were trimmed by 0 bases and 3 bases, with 12 bases remaining between them. Germline-derived CDR1 and CDR2 are SGHAT and FQNNGV. CDR3 size: 15 residues. The CDR3 spells CASSLDRGEGYEQYF. The CDR3, as DNA: TGTGCCAGCAGCTTAGACCGGGGAGAGGGCTACGAGCAGTACTTC.

This chain links TRBV5-4 with TRBJ1-2, with 12 bases lining up with TRBD1. Looked up from germline, CDR1 is SGHNT and CDR2 is YYREEE (reference sequence). The CDR3 runs 15 residues. J gave up 4 bases and V 3 bases, and 4 bases lay outside the gene matches. The CDR3 loop is CASSSGTGGGYGYTF. In DNA, the CDR3 is TGTGCCAGCAGCTCCGGGACAGGGGGCGGCTATGGCTACACCTTC.

To note about this clone: Since no conserved phenylalanine or tryptophan closes the CDR3, a read error is the likely cause. V usage is TRBV13 and J usage is TRBJ1-6; D may be TRBD1 (5 bases). Germline V gene lookup returns CDR1 PRHDT and CDR2 FYEKMQ (reference sequence). The ends were cut back, 4 bases at V and 8 bases at J, with 12 bases in the middle. The CDR3 has 14 amino acids. The CDR3 DNA reads as TGTGCCAGCAGCTACCAGGGTGCAGATTCACCCCTCCACCTT. Protein product: CASSYQGADSPLHL.

This clone was found once. V usage is TRBV6-5 and J usage is TRBJ1-4; possible D gene TRBD1, 5 bases. The CDR3 contains 15 residues. V was pared by 4 bases and J by 13 bases, with 22 bases between. Germline CDR1 and CDR2: MNHEY and SVGAGI. CDR3 in DNA: TGTGCCAGCAGTTTACAGGACCCCGGGTTGGATGGACTGTTTTTT. Translated, it gives CASSLQDPGLDGLFF.

V and J are TRBV27 and TRBJ2-1; no firm D call. The V gene lost 3 bases and the J gene lost 7 bases, with 7 bases spanning the gap. Per the germline V gene, CDR1 is MNHEY and CDR2 is SMNVEV (reference sequence). CDR3 length: 12 amino acids. The CDR3 DNA reads as TGTGCCAGCAGTTTCCGCCAGAATGAGCAGTTCTTC. Its protein is CASSFRQNEQFF.

This clone was seen just once. This chain uses TRBV19 with TRBJ1-2, with D uncertain. Trimming stripped 8 bases from V and 8 bases from J, with 15 bases between. Germline loops: CDR1 LNHDA, CDR2 SQIVND (reference sequence). The CDR3 is 12 amino acids. The CDR3 coding sequence is TGTGCCAGTTCCTATCTCGAGTCCGGCTACACCTTC. Protein: CASSYLESGYTF.

The V and J genes are TRBV5-6 and TRBJ2-7; 11 bases line up with TRBD1. Unmatched junction bases numbered 0, after V lost 0 bases and J lost 4 bases. The CDR3 runs 14 residues. CDR1 and CDR2 from the germline V gene are SGHDT and YYEEEE. The CDR3 region is CASSLGDRGYEQYF. The CDR3 bases are TGTGCCAGCAGCTTGGGGGACAGGGGGTACGAGCAGTACTTC.

The chain combines TRBV28 with TRBJ1-5; tentatively, D is TRBD1 (5 bases). CDR1 and CDR2 from the germline V gene are MDHEN and SYDVKM. The ends were cut back, 6 bases at V and 8 bases at J, with 11 bases in the middle. The CDR3 is made up of 12 amino acids. The CDR3 region has the DNA TGTGCCAGCAGCCCGGGGGATAAGCCCCAGCATTTT. Translating it yields CASSPGDKPQHF.

V usage is TRBV5-4 and J usage is TRBJ1-6; a possible D gene is TRBD1 (5 bases). Trimming removed 4 bases at V and 3 bases at J, with 14 bases between. The CDR3 extends over 16 amino acids. Germline assignment: CDR1 SGHNT and CDR2 YYREEE (reference sequence). The CDR3 sequence is CASSLGRGLYNSPLHF. The CDR3 DNA reads as TGTGCCAGCAGCCTGGGGCGCGGCCTCTATAATTCACCCCTCCACTTT. The full variable domain, rest sourced from reference TRBV5-4 and TRBJ1-6, is ETGVTQSPTHLIKTRGQQVTLRCSSQSGHNTVSWYQQALGQGPQFIFQYYREEENGRGNFPPRFSGLQFPNYSSELNVNALELDDSALYLCASSLGRGLYNSPLHFGNGTRLTVT.

The rearrangement links TRBV18 to TRBJ1-1, with D maybe TRBD1 (5 bases). This CDR3 is 13 amino acids long. Germline assignment: CDR1 KGHSH and CDR2 LQKENI. Trimming cost V 3 bases and J 12 bases, with 17 bases left between them. The CDR3 region is CASSPQARGSSFF. The CDR3 nucleotides read TGTGCCAGCTCACCTCAGGCCCGGGGGTCGTCTTTCTTT.

The V gene is TRBV6-5, the J gene TRBJ1-1; 10 bases agree with TRBD1. V was clipped by 2 bases and J by 8 bases; unmatched bases: 5. CDR1 is MNHEY and CDR2 is SVGAGI in the germline V gene. The CDR3 runs 14 residues. The CDR3 sequence is CASSYGGTGVEAFF. The CDR3 DNA reads as TGTGCCAGCAGTTACGGAGGGACAGGGGTCGAAGCTTTCTTT.

The chain employs TRBV6-1 and TRBJ2-2; D unclear. The V and J ends lost 3 bases and 1 base respectively, with 12 bases between them. Germline V lookup: CDR1 MNHNS, CDR2 SASEGT. The CDR3 spans 16 residues. The CDR3 nucleotides read TGTGCCAGCAGTGATACAGCTTACCTGAACACCGGGGAGCTGTTTTTT. This codes for CASSDTAYLNTGELFF.

The chain recombines TRBV5-1 with TRBJ2-1; maybe TRBD2 (5 bases). Trimming stripped 3 bases from V and 9 bases from J, with 7 bases between. Germline CDR1 is SGHRS and CDR2 is YFSETQ. CDR3 length: 11 amino acids. CDR3 amino acids: CASSSTTEQFF. The CDR3, as DNA: TGCGCCAGCAGCTCGACTACTGAGCAGTTCTTC.

The chain links TRBV4-1 to TRBJ2-7; D is unclear. The CDR3 sequence is 16 residues long. V was clipped by 0 bases and J by 3 bases, with 15 bases between them. Germline assignment: CDR1 MGHRA and CDR2 YSYEKL. CDR3 residues: CASSQDHSPTIYEQYF. The CDR3 DNA reads TGCGCCAGCAGCCAAGATCACAGCCCTACGATCTACGAGCAGTACTTC.

V usage is TRBV10-3 and J usage is TRBJ2-2, with 7 bases identical to TRBD2. V trimming: 5 bases; J trimming: 1 base; junction bases outside the gene matches: 7. CDR1 and CDR2 (germline): ENHRY, SYGVKD. CDR3 length: 16 amino acids. CDR3 sequence (DNA): TGTGCCATCAGTTTCGAAACGGGGGGGAACACCGGGGAGCTGTTTTTT. It specifies CAISFETGGNTGELFF.

V usage is TRBV7-2 and J usage is TRBJ1-5; D uncertain. The germline CDR1 and CDR2 sequences are SGHTA and FQGNSA. Trimming took off 1 base at V and 3 bases at J, with 10 bases between the two ends. The CDR3 sequence is 15 residues long. The CDR3 is CASSLGNSNNQPQHF. The CDR3, as DNA: TGTGCCAGCAGCTTAGGGAACAGCAACAATCAGCCCCAGCATTTT.

The gene calls are TRBV5-1 and TRBJ1-1, with TRBD1 identical over 9 bases. Germline CDR1 is SGHRS and CDR2 is YFSETQ. The V segment lost 4 bases and the J segment 8 bases; nucleotides outside the gene matches: 9. There are 14 residues in the CDR3. The CDR3 DNA reads as TGCGCCAGCAGCACAGGTCAGGGGACAGGGGAAGCTTTCTTT. This gives the protein CASSTGQGTGEAFF.

This clone occurred many times. This chain uses TRBV4-1 with TRBJ1-2, with D possibly being TRBD1 (6 bases). The V end lost 0 bases, the J end lost 6 bases, and 32 bases lay between the germline ends. The CDR3 loop spans 21 amino acids. Germline assignment: CDR1 MGHRA and CDR2 YSYEKL. In nucleotides, the CDR3 is TGCGCCAGCAGCCAAGACTTCGTATCCCGGGTGACTTCGAGGGGGTATGATGGCTACACCTTC. Protein product: CASSQDFVSRVTSRGYDGYTF.

The chain joins TRBV18 to TRBJ1-2; 10 nucleotides line up with TRBD1. The V segment lost 0 bases and the J segment 0 bases; nucleotides outside the gene matches: 4. Germline values: CDR1 KGHSH, CDR2 LQKENI. The CDR3 totals 17 residues. The CDR3 sequence: CASSPPTDRGANYGYTF. The CDR3 DNA sequence: TGTGCCAGCTCACCACCTACGGACAGGGGGGCTAACTATGGCTACACCTTC.